This T cell receptor beta chain derives from a study of blood T cell repertoires in COVID-19. As originally analysed: Using reference gene primer amplification, nucleated cell counts were estimated. Clones were sequenced by immunoSEQ multiplex PCR, and TCRdb holds only the in-frame ones, with some missing. V and J calls and clone size are given by that table; D and trimming were obtained from the DNA. The sample shows hundreds of thousands of clones, 88% of them seen only once. This TCR came from a woman in her seventies with COVID-19, enrolled during active disease. Sample: peripheral blood.

CDR3 DNA sequence: TGTGCCAGCTCACGGGCGGGGGAGATCACCGGGGAGCTGTTTTTT. It yields the protein CASSRAGEITGELFF. V usage is TRBV18 and J usage is TRBJ2-2; 7 positions match TRBD2. The CDR3 has 15 residues. The V gene end was trimmed by 4 bases and the J gene end by 4 bases; junction bases not matched to a gene: 6. Germline loops: CDR1 KGHSH, CDR2 LQKENI.